Listed below are T cell receptor beta chains from one sample, sequenced in a study of blood T cell repertoires in COVID-19. Some clones are missing from TCRdb's copy, which holds only in-frame ones; the method was immunoSEQ multiplex PCR. Altogether around 220,000 clones are present, around 90% being singletons, with the ten largest covering around 6%. Sample: PBMCs or T cells enriched from blood (not recorded which). Receptor source: a woman in her twenties or thirties with acute COVID-19. The conserved cysteine and the conserved F or W are not part of the CDR3 here.

12 | TRBJ2-1 | TRBV5-4 | ASSVASSYNEQF
14 | TRBJ2-2 | TRBV11-2 | ASSLESLRDTGELF
12 | TRBJ1-3 | TRBV6-6 | ASSYSIVGNTIY
14 | TRBJ2-1 | TRBV5-1 | ASSLAVTSGYNEQF
11 | TRBJ2-2 | TRBV12-5 | ASGATGDGELF
15 | TRBJ2-1 | TRBV6-6 | ASSPIGLSGPYNEQF
11 | TRBJ2-7 | TRBV27 | ASSFGVRDEQY
12 | TRBJ1-5 | TRBV19 | ASSIPRGDQPQH
18 | TRBJ2-2 | TRBV7-6 | ASSLAVGQGVWTNTGELF
10 | TRBJ2-7 | TRBV12-3/TRBV12-4 | ASSSDSYEQY
12 | TRBJ2-1 | TRBV29-1 | SVGRSGKANEQF
13 | TRBJ2-5 | TRBV19 | ASSVGLQYQETQY
13 | TRBJ2-1 | TRBV20-1 | SASRRGGSYNEQF
15 | TRBJ2-1 | TRBV5-8 | ASSLVSSGRARNEQF
12 | TRBJ2-7 | TRBV7-9 | ASSSGTATYEQY
13 | TRBJ1-1 | TRBV18 | ASSTGTAMNTEAF
14 | TRBJ2-7 | TRBV5-1 | ASSSPFVSGRNEQY
13 | TRBJ2-1 | TRBV7-9 | ASSLRSWVEDEQF
13 | TRBJ2-3 | TRBV6-6 | ASSYAGGGTDTQY
10 | TRBJ1-5 | TRBV19 | ASGDSNQPQH
13 | TRBJ2-7 | TRBV19 | ASSTWRGGTYEQY
15 | TRBJ2-3 | TRBV3-1/TRBV3-2 | ASSTRLAGGPADTQY
13 | TRBJ2-2 | TRBV7-6 | ASSWTDKRTGELF
9 | TRBJ2-1 | TRBV2 | ASSLDNEQF
12 | TRBJ2-3 | TRBV27 | ASSFGTYTDTQY
13 | TRBJ2-5 | TRBV7-9 | ASSPGAGTKETQY
11 | TRBJ2-3 | TRBV6-5 | ASSQQGIDTQY
11 | TRBJ1-5 | TRBV7-8 | ASSLVRGQPQH
15 | TRBJ2-2 | TRBV7-9 | ASSFRLGGANTGELF
9 | TRBJ2-7 | TRBV28 | ASSRSYEQY
12 | TRBJ2-5 | TRBV28 | ASSPPDSQETQY
12 | TRBJ1-5 | TRBV24-1 | ATSADGINQPQH
12 | TRBJ1-5 | TRBV3-1/TRBV3-2 | ASSQGGSDQPQH
13 | TRBJ2-1 | TRBV7-7 | AIGRLDSSYNEQF
13 | TRBJ2-1 | TRBV11-2 | ASSLGTSGLNEQF
12 | TRBJ2-5 | TRBV29-1 | SAGGGQGGETQY
13 | TRBJ1-2 | TRBV7-8 | ASSTAGKMGDGYT
14 | TRBJ2-7 | TRBV3-1/TRBV3-2 | ASSQDMLAFPYEQY
16 | TRBJ1-3 | TRBV2 | ASSWTGGQLLSGNTIY
12 | TRBJ1-1 | TRBV11-2 | ASSLLAGSNEAF
14 | TRBJ1-1 | TRBV30 | AWSVTRTGDDTEAF
12 | TRBJ2-7 | TRBV7-8 | ASSPRDSSYEQY
12 | TRBJ1-1 | TRBV5-4 | ASSSTGGNTEAF
12 | TRBJ1-1 | TRBV6-2/TRBV6-3 | ASSRGQGNTEAF
13 | TRBJ1-1 | TRBV10-3 | AISESGQGITEAF
12 | TRBJ2-5 | TRBV7-9 | ASSRTSGRKTQY
12 | TRBJ1-1 | TRBV5-4 | ASRRGLVNTEAF
16 | TRBJ2-5 | TRBV9 | ASSVSAGVPALQETQY
13 | TRBJ2-2 | TRBV6-5 | ASILAGGDTGELF
13 | TRBJ2-2 | TRBV10-3 | ASQGGGLNTGELF
13 | TRBJ1-2 | TRBV5-5 | ASSSGQGRPYGYT
14 | TRBJ2-1 | TRBV5-4 | ASLPAPSGVGNEQF
12 | TRBJ2-1 | TRBV27 | ASSLRGTYNEQF
13 | TRBJ2-1 | TRBV5-6 | ASSLVAGGQVEQF
14 | TRBJ2-7 | TRBV4-1 | ASSQEGPGNSYEQY
13 | TRBJ2-1 | TRBV6-5 | ASSPTGGAYNEQF
12 | TRBJ2-7 | TRBV2 | ASMGGVGNYEQY
15 | TRBJ2-2 | TRBV5-1 | ASSLGDSSLNTGELF
12 | TRBJ1-1 | TRBV6-1 | ASSWTGRGSEAF